This T cell receptor (beta chain) was retrieved from a study of blood T cell repertoires in COVID-19. The CDR3 runs 12 residues. J was trimmed by 11 bases and V by 6 bases; bases with no gene match: 9. From germline, CDR1 is SGHRS and CDR2 YFSETQ. Sequencing was performed with immunoSEQ multiplex PCR; in TCRdb, only in-frame clones are kept and a portion is missing. The sample includes 60,000 to 80,000 clones, approximately 84% of them seen just once. The sample consisted of peripheral blood. The clonotype comes from a man aged 50 or older with COVID-19, enrolled during active disease. The chain links TRBV5-1 to TRBJ1-1, with 8 positions matching TRBD1. The CDR3 reads CASIGQGDLAFF. CDR3 bases: TGCGCCAGCATCGGACAGGGCGACTTGGCTTTCTTT.